The rows below give T cell receptor beta chains drawn from one sample of a study of T cell changes during pregnancy in multiple sclerosis. Sequenced by immunoSEQ multiplex PCR; TCRdb stores in-frame clones only, minus some. The sample carries approximately 42,000 clones, 80% to 90% recorded once. The sequencing used CD4+ T cells from peripheral blood mononuclear cells, collected before pregnancy. The receptors derive from a female donor with multiple sclerosis, enrolled in a pregnancy study. CDR3s include the opening cysteine and the closing phenylalanine or tryptophan.

J: TRBJ2-7
V: TRBV5-5
CDR3: CASSLSQAQSSYEQYF

J: TRBJ2-6
V: TRBV2
CDR3: CASSQGLGANVLTF

J: TRBJ2-7
V: TRBV18
CDR3: CASSPPGGGADEQYF

J: TRBJ2-6
V: TRBV19
CDR3: CASSKPTGVLSGANVLTF

J: TRBJ2-5
V: TRBV7-2
CDR3: CASRPPGQGETQYF

J: TRBJ2-2
V: TRBV6-1
CDR3: CASSGLERGTGELFF

J: TRBJ1-2
V: TRBV6-4
CDR3: CASSDSTAGVYGYTF

J: TRBJ2-7
V: TRBV30
CDR3: CAWSRPGQGATYEQYF

J: TRBJ2-7
V: TRBV25-1
CDR3: CASSETSGSNEQYF

J: TRBJ2-2
V: TRBV2
CDR3: CASSELIGGTGELFF

J: TRBJ2-7
V: TRBV18
CDR3: CASKQRDSYEQYF

J: TRBJ1-5
V: TRBV19
CDR3: CASNIHRDQPQHF

J: TRBJ2-2
V: TRBV7-2
CDR3: CASSKTGLVVTGELFF

J: TRBJ2-2
V: TRBV5-6
CDR3: CASKGFVGTRGTGELFF

J: TRBJ2-1
V: TRBV2
CDR3: CASAGTSAYNEQFF

J: TRBJ1-5
V: TRBV19
CDR3: CASKDRGAQPQHF

J: TRBJ1-6
V: TRBV9
CDR3: CASSVEDLNSPLHF

J: TRBJ1-5
V: TRBV4-2
CDR3: CASSEGQGVGNQPQHF

J: TRBJ1-1
V: TRBV18
CDR3: CASSPQLASGGRRTEAFF

J: TRBJ1-3
V: TRBV5-6
CDR3: CASSLYQTGNTIYF

J: TRBJ1-2
V: TRBV5-5
CDR3: CASSLAGGAYGYTF

J: TRBJ2-1
V: TRBV5-6
CDR3: CASSLGTDEQFF

J: TRBJ1-4
V: TRBV10-1
CDR3: CASSESAGGEEKLFF

J: TRBJ2-5
V: TRBV30
CDR3: CAWSAWTSGREETQYF

J: TRBJ1-1
V: TRBV19
CDR3: CASKDQGAVGTEAFF

J: TRBJ2-7
V: TRBV9
CDR3: CASSVGLAGVDEQYF

J: TRBJ2-7
V: TRBV25-1
CDR3: CASRPTGSYEQYF

J: TRBJ2-3
V: TRBV27
CDR3: CASSSIAGGFFGGTDTQYF

J: TRBJ1-1
V: TRBV6-6
CDR3: CASSFHTEAFF

J: TRBJ2-7
V: TRBV19
CDR3: CASGRTGGEKQYF

J: TRBJ1-1
V: TRBV5-1
CDR3: CASRAPGATSNTEAFF

J: TRBJ1-4
V: TRBV7-2
CDR3: CASSLDTPQSNEKLFF

J: TRBJ2-2
V: TRBV27
CDR3: CASHRTSGMLNTGELFF

J: TRBJ1-1
V: TRBV9
CDR3: CASSLGGRDTEAFF

J: TRBJ2-1
V: TRBV2
CDR3: CASRAGTSGDEQFF

J: TRBJ2-1
V: TRBV28
CDR3: CASTIGGAGPFLNEQFF

J: TRBJ1-2
V: TRBV6-1
CDR3: CASNETPKGYTF

J: TRBJ2-3
V: TRBV30
CDR3: CAWRNARRWDTQYF

J: TRBJ1-5
V: TRBV5-1
CDR3: CASSPTRASNQPQHF

J: TRBJ1-2
V: TRBV6-5
CDR3: CASRTEMGNYGYTF

J: TRBJ2-5
V: TRBV29-1
CDR3: CSGRNQRQETQYF

J: TRBJ1-2
V: TRBV6-4
CDR3: CASSPGYDRSNYGYTF

J: TRBJ1-2
V: TRBV28
CDR3: CASSYGQFYGYTF

J: TRBJ2-7
V: TRBV18
CDR3: CASSPMGQSYEQYF